This TCR beta chain stems from a study of shared clonotypes between healthy human individuals. As for the study in general: Three plates were used per donor for CD4 naive, three for CD4 memory, two for CD8 naive and one for CD8 memory.

As defined, naive CD8 cells were CD45RO-negative and positively selected for CCR7, with terminally differentiated effector memory CD45RA+ cells excluded. TCRdb keeps only in-frame clones here, not all; method: immunoSEQ multiplex PCR. The sample consists of around 600,000 clones, about 95% of them appearing once. The V and J ends lost 3 bases and 3 bases respectively, with 9 bases between them. Germline assignment: CDR1 SGHVS and CDR2 FQNEAQ. CDR3 length: 14 residues. This clone was picked up one time. This clonotype originated in a woman between 25 and 40 years old in good health. This chain joins TRBV7-8 and TRBJ2-1, with D tentatively TRBD2 (6 bases). The specimen was naive CD8+ T cells sorted from blood. This CDR3 is CASSFLADYNEQFF. In DNA, the CDR3 is TGTGCCAGCAGCTTTTTAGCGGACTACAATGAGCAGTTCTTC.